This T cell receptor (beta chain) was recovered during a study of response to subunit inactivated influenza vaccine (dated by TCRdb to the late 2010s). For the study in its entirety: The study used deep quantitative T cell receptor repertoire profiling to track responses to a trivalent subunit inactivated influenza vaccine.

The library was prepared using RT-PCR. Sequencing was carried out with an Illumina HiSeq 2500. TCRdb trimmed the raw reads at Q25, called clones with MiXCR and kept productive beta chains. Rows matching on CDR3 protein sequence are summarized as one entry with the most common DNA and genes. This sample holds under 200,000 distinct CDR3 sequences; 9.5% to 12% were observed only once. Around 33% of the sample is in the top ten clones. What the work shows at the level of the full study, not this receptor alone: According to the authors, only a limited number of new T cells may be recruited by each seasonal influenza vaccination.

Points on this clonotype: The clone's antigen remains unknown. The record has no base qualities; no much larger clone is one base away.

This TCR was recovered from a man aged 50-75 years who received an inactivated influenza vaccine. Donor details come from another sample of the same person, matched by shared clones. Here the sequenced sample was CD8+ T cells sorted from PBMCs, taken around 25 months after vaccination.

CDR3 region: CASSPSSQETQYF. In nucleotide form, the sequence is TGTGCCAGCAGCCCATCCTCCCAAGAGACCCAGTACTTC. The sequence is built from TRBV7-9 and TRBJ2-5; the D segment cannot be called with confidence. Trimming takes 5 bases from V and 1 base from J, and the germline ends sit 8 bases apart. In the germline V gene (reference sequence), CDR1 corresponds to SEHNR and CDR2 to FQNEAQ. Its CDR3 holds 13 amino acids, cysteine through phenylalanine. The CDR3 DNA has 39 bases and is translated from base 1.